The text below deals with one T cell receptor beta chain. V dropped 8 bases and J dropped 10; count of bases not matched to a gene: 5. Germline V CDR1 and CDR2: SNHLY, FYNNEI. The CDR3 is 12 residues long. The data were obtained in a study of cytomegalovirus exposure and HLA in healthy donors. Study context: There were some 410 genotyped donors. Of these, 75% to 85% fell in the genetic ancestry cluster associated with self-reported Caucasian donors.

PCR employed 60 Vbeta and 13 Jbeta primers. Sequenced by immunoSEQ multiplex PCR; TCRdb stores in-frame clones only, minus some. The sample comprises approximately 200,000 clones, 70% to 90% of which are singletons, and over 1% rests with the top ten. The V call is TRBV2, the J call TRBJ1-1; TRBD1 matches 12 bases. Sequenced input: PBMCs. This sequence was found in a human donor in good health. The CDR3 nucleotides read TGTGCCAGCTGGGACAGGGGGCGCAGAGCTTTCTTT. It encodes CASWDRGRRAFF.